This T cell receptor (beta chain) was identified in a study of T-cell memory formation after mild COVID-19. The V gene lost 8 bases and the J gene lost 1 base, with 20 bases spanning the gap. Looked up from germline, CDR1 is SGHNT and CDR2 is YENEEA. The CDR3 has 16 amino acids. Broader study findings: CD4+ contracting clones were found mainly in CM and EM, and CD8+ ones in EMRA.

TCRdb re-analysed the 5' RACE reads in MiXCR, keeping a single row per CDR3 protein. In the table there are fewer than 350,000 distinct CDR3 sequences, more than 15% of which are singletons. Details on this clonotype: Its target is not known.

V usage is TRBV11-3 and J usage is TRBJ2-5; D is unclear. Sequencing was performed on PBMCs or a T cell subset sorted from them (not recorded which). The clonotype was recovered from a man younger than 35 who had mild COVID-19 (a few samples of this study predate the infection). Cell type and time point are not known. The chain's CDR3 is CASSSGTATSQETQYF. The CDR3 DNA is TGTGCCAGCTCCAGTGGTACAGCCACCTCCCAAGAGACCCAGTACTTC. Full variable domain (outside the CDR3, taken from reference TRBV11-3 and TRBJ2-5): EAGVVQSPRYKIIEKKQPVAFWCNPISGHNTLYWYLQNLGQGPELLIRYENEEAVDDSQLPKDRFSAERLKGVDSTLKIQPAELGDSAVYLCASSSGTATSQETQYFGPGTRLLVL.